This T cell receptor beta chain was sequenced for a study of shared clonotypes between healthy human individuals (dated by TCRdb to about 2020). As for the study more broadly: The cohort comprised two women and a few men aged 18 to 49 years. Per donor, three plates each were used for CD4 naive and CD4 memory, two for CD8 naive, and one for CD8 memory. The study deeply sequenced blood TCR repertoires of about five healthy adults to estimate repertoire size and the extent of clonotype sharing between individuals. Different laboratories and diverse techniques were used to prepare libraries and sequence TCR repertoires, to increase sequencing depth and limit assay-specific biases. Between about 0.94 and 8.9 billion PBMCs per donor were obtained by leukapheresis. What the authors observed across the whole study: Roughly 5% of naive CD4, roughly 3.5% of naive CD8, 2.3% of memory CD4, and less than 0.45% of memory CD8 clonotypes were shared across several donors. Sampling was restricted to blood, and TCR repertoires in tissue are likely to differ from TCR repertoires in blood. Compared with non-shared clonotypes, the clonotypes found in all four sorted-subset donors had higher generation probabilities. Pairwise subsampling indicated that sequencing depth was expected to affect the degree of clonotype sharing among donors. Rarefaction of sorted-subset datasets indicated incomplete sequencing despite the large sequencing depth. Larger estimated clonotype richness was generally found for naive subsets than for memory subsets. Because the study included a small number of donors, the genetic and exposure-history diversity represented was limited.

Trimming takes 6 bases from V and 0 bases from J, and the germline ends sit 9 bases apart. Per the germline V gene, SNHLY is the CDR1 and FYNNEI is the CDR2. Reading from cysteine to phenylalanine, the CDR3 counts 15 amino acids. Only CDR3 DNA remains: 45 bases, in frame from the first base. Using the deep immunoSEQ assay, TCR CDR3 regions were amplified from genomic DNA by multiplex PCR. Extracted genomic DNA from each cell subset was distributed evenly across all wells of several immunoSEQ 96-well plates, and each plate was treated as a replicate. For sorted subsets, each replicate PCR was loaded with roughly 0.2 ug genomic DNA, equivalent to about 33,000 T cell genomes. Purified libraries were quantified with a Qubit 3.0 fluorometer, sized on a Bioanalyzer 2100, and re-quantified with the KAPA Library Quantification kit. Every immunoSEQ 96-well plate was sequenced on a separate single-read 150-cycle Illumina NextSeq 550 flow cell. On the study's bioinformatics: Because the immunoSEQ output included only junctional sequences and no quality scores, the filtering could not be the same as the filtering used for full-length reads. To assign V/J genes and CDR3, sequences were annotated against IMGT germline references using PyIR, a Python wrapper for IgBLAST v1.9. Reads were filtered out if the reads had weak V/J assignments (E-value above 1e-6), no CDR3, stop codons, out-of-frame junctions, or ambiguous translated residues. V3J clonotypes were defined as sequences sharing the same inferred V gene, J gene, and CDR3 amino acid sequence. Percentage overlap between repertoires was computed as shared unique clonotypes divided by the size of the smaller repertoire. RTK rarefaction, the Chao1 estimator, and Recon v2.1 estimates of unobserved clonotypes were used to assess repertoire richness. Generation probabilities were computed with OLGA for all TCRbeta clonotypes obtained by the gDNA method from a few donors. TCRdb retrieved this table from immuneACCESS and kept in-frame rearrangements only. Not all clones are present; in checked studies, unresolved V genes account for under half, and no reason is known for the remainder. V and J calls plus clone size are reproduced from that table; the DNA served to infer D and trimming. The sample table holds about 960,000 clones, of which 70% to 85% were seen once. Of the sample, 1.5% is held by the ten largest clones.

The donors were healthy, HIV-negative adults with no recently reported acute infections or vaccinations. Every donor was a Caucasian adult living in Nashville, Tennessee, USA. CD4+ T cells were enriched by magnetic negative selection, after which naive cells were positively selected on CD45RA and the negative fraction was taken as the memory subset. Blood was collected by leukapheresis, and PBMCs were isolated by Ficoll-Histopaque density gradient centrifugation and then cryopreserved in liquid nitrogen vapor phase. Purity and quantity of every magnetically sorted T cell population were checked by analytical flow cytometry. Genomic DNA was isolated from each sorted fraction and quantified by UV absorbance on a Nanodrop 2000c. This clone has just one count. The clone's antigen remains unknown. No much larger clone exists at a distance of one base, and base qualities are not known.

This sequence originates from a man aged 18 to 29 in good health. The chain links TRBV2 with TRBJ2-6; the D gene lacks a confident call. The sample was memory CD4+ T cells sorted from blood. The cell subset or site label of this sample denotes: CD45RA-negative fraction. The CDR3 loop reads CASRKTISGANVLTF. The DNA sequence follows: TGTGCCAGCAGAAAGACGATCTCTGGGGCCAACGTCCTGACTTTC.